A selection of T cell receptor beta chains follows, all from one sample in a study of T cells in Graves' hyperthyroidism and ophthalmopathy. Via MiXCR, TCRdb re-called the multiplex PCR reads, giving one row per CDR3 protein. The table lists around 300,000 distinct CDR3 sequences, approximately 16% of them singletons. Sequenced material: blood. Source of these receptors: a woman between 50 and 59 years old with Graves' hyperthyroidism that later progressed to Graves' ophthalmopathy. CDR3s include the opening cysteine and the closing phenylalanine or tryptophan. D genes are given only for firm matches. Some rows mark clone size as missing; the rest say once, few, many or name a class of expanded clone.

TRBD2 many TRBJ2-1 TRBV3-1 CASSPTGLAGWRPYNEQFF TGTGCCAGCAGCCCTACGGGACTAGCGGGATGGAGACCCTACAATGAGCAGTTCTTC
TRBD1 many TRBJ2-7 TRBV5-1 CASSLVTGTGMYEQYF TGCGCCAGCAGCTTGGTGACCGGGACAGGGATGTACGAGCAGTACTTC
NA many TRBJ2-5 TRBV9 CASSVGTTGRGETQYF TGTGCCAGCAGCGTAGGGACGACGGGAAGGGGAGAGACCCAGTACTTC
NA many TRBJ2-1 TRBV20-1 CSAGPLRNEQFF TGCAGTGCCGGACCGTTGCGTAATGAGCAGTTCTTC
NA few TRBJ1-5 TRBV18 CASSPLAGPNQPQHF TGTGCCAGCTCCCCTCTAGCGGGCCCCAATCAGCCCCAGCATTTT
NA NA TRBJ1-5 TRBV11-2 CASSPGGNAGQPQHF TGCGCCAGCAGCCCGGGGGGGAACGCGGGTCAGCCCCAGCATTTT
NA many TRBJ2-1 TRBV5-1 CASSLVPDRNEQFF TGCGCCAGCAGCTTGGTCCCGGACCGGAATGAGCAGTTCTTC
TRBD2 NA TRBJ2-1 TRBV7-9 CASSMTSGIYNEQFF TGTGCCAGCAGCATGACTAGCGGGATCTACAATGAGCAGTTCTTC
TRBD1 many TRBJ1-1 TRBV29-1 CSVDRDRGNTEAFF TGCAGCGTCGACCGGGACAGGGGGAACACTGAAGCTTTCTTT
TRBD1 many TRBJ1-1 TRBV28 CASSVSGGEAFF TGTGCCAGCAGTGTTTCAGGGGGTGAAGCTTTCTTT
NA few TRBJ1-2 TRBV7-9 CASSLVGMHGYTF TGTGCCAGCAGCTTAGTTGGTATGCACGGCTACACCTTC
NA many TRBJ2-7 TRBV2 CASSELEGSEQYF TGTGCCAGCAGTGAGCTAGAGGGTAGCGAGCAGTACTTC
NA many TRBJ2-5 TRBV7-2 CASSPAETQYF TGTGCCAGCAGCCCGGCGGAGACCCAGTACTTC
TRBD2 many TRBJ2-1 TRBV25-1 CASSEYTGTSERGEQFF TGTGCCAGCAGTGAATATACCGGGACTAGCGAAAGGGGTGAGCAGTTCTTC
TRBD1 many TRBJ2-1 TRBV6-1 CASRPDRYGAYNEQFF TGTGCCAGCAGGCCGGACAGGTATGGGGCCTACAATGAGCAGTTCTTC
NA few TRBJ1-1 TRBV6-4 CASSATAGVTEAFF TGTGCCAGCAGTGCCACGGCGGGCGTAACTGAAGCTTTCTTT
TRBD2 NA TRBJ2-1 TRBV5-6 CASSFDQTSGYNEQFF TGTGCCAGCAGCTTTGACCAGACTAGCGGTTACAATGAGCAGTTCTTC
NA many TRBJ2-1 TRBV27 CASSPRPRSRSYNEQFF TGTGCCAGCAGTCCCCGCCCCAGGAGTCGCTCCTACAATGAGCAGTTCTTC
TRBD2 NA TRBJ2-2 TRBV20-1 CSASPLGAGGTGELFF TGCAGTGCTAGCCCTCTAGGAGCGGGAGGGACCGGGGAGCTGTTTTTT
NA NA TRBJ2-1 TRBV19 CASSVGGSVYNEQFF TGTGCCAGTAGTGTAGGAGGGAGCGTCTACAATGAGCAGTTCTTC
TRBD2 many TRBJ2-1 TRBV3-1 CASSHSGTDNEQFF TGTGCCAGCAGCCATAGCGGGACGGACAATGAGCAGTTCTTC
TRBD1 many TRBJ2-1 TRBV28 CASSRTGENYNEQFF TGTGCCAGCAGTCGGACAGGAGAAAACTACAATGAGCAGTTCTTC
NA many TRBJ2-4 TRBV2 CASSAEVLAKNIQYF TGTGCCAGCAGTGCGGAGGTTCTAGCCAAAAACATTCAGTACTTC